Listed here are 19 T cell receptor beta chains from one sample, sequenced in a study of T cells in Graves' hyperthyroidism and ophthalmopathy. RNA transcripts yielded amplified TCR beta CDR3 regions. RT-PCR in the first round (using the HTBI primer set) targeted the TCR CDR3. TCRdb passed the multiplex PCR reads through MiXCR, listing each CDR3 protein once. Of 610,000 or so distinct CDR3 sequences in the sample, more than 45% were seen once. Sequencing was done on a sample of peripheral blood or thyroid tissue (not recorded which). Receptors were obtained from a woman younger than 30 with Graves' hyperthyroidism.

The sample holds many counts of this clonotype. The chain recombines TRBV4-2 with TRBJ1-6; D unresolved. V was pared by 0 bases and J by 8 bases, with 14 bases between. The CDR3 contains 16 residues. The germline V gene has CDR1 LGHNA and CDR2 YNFKEQ. The DNA for the CDR3 is TGTGCCAGCAGCCAAGATATCCTGCTGGAGGATTCACCCCTCCACTTT. This sequence encodes CASSQDILLEDSPLHF.

This clonotype was detected ten times or more. The rearrangement links TRBV12-3 or TRBV12-4 to TRBJ1-4, with D hard to call. V lost 2 bases and J 4 bases, leaving 11 bases between the germline ends. This CDR3 contains 15 residues. The CDR3 sequence is CASSLITPDNEKLFF. Written as DNA, the CDR3 is TGTGCCAGCAGTTTAATTACTCCCGATAATGAAAAACTGTTTTTT.

This clonotype was seen more than once but under ten times. The gene calls are TRBV29-1 and TRBJ1-2; a possible D gene is TRBD1 (5 bases). The V end was cut by 1 base, the J end by 0 bases, with 12 bases between. This CDR3 contains 15 residues. In germline, CDR1 is SQVTM, CDR2 ANQGSEA. CDR3 sequence reads: CSVEGREVSNYGYTF. The CDR3 nucleotides are TGCAGCGTTGAAGGCAGGGAGGTATCTAACTATGGCTACACCTTC.

This chain uses TRBV11-2 with TRBJ1-5, with no clear D. The germline V gene encodes CDR1 SGHAT and CDR2 FQNNGV. The V end was cut by 0 bases, the J end by 6 bases, with 0 bases between. The CDR3 extends over 11 amino acids. CDR3: CASSLDQPQHF. The DNA of the CDR3 is TGTGCCAGCAGCTTAGATCAGCCCCAGCATTTT.

V and J are TRBV29-1 and TRBJ2-7; D possibly corresponds to TRBD2 (7 bases). Trimming left V 8 bases short and J 2 bases short, with 19 bases between. The length of the CDR3 is 14 residues. Per the germline V gene, CDR1 is SQVTM and CDR2 is ANQGSEA. DNA for the CDR3: TGCAGCTTTTCAGGCGGGGGCTCTCCCTACGAGCAGTACTTC. As protein: CSFSGGGSPYEQYF.

The sample holds many counts of this clonotype. The rearrangement joins TRBV9 to TRBJ2-7; the match to TRBD1 covers 12 bases. The CDR3 is made up of 16 amino acids. Germline values: CDR1 SGDLS, CDR2 YYNGEE. Losses at the gene ends were 4 bases for V and 1 base for J; bases not matched to a gene: 6. The CDR3 DNA reads TGTGCCAGCAGCCATGGGACAGGGGGCGGATCCTACGAGCAGTACTTC. Translated: CASSHGTGGGSYEQYF.

The J gene is TRBJ2-5, the V gene TRBV7-2; no firm D call. The CDR3 consists of 13 residues. With 6 bases removed from V and 1 base from J, the gap between germline ends came to 9 bases. Germline V gives CDR1 SGHTA, CDR2 FQGNSA. Here the CDR3 reads CASSSQAQETQYF. For the CDR3, the DNA is TGTGCCAGCAGTTCGCAGGCCCAAGAGACCCAGTACTTC.

This clonotype appeared a few times. The chain joins TRBV20-1 to TRBJ2-2; TRBD2 aligns across 10 bases. J was trimmed by 4 bases and V by 6 bases; bases with no gene match: 20. Germline CDR1 DFQATT, CDR2 SNEGSKA (reference sequence). This CDR3 contains 19 residues. The CDR3 reads CSARRQGFKLAGITGELFF. The CDR3 nucleotides are TGCAGTGCGAGGAGACAGGGGTTTAAACTAGCGGGGATCACCGGGGAGCTGTTTTTT.

This clonotype was found many times. In DNA, the CDR3 is TGTGCCAGCAGTTTCGTCCTGAAGGCAGGTAGCTCCTACGAGCAGTACTTC. Protein: CASSFVLKAGSSYEQYF. The V gene is TRBV28, the J gene TRBJ2-7; D call uncertain. Germline V CDR1 and CDR2: MDHEN, SYDVKM. This CDR3 region has 17 residues. The V end lost 3 bases, the J end lost 0 bases, and 18 bases lay between the germline ends.

This clonotype was picked up many times. This rearrangement joins TRBV5-1 to TRBJ1-4; D is possibly TRBD1 (6 bases). CDR1 SGHRS and CDR2 YFSETQ come from the germline V gene. The germline V and J ends were trimmed by 4 bases and 9 bases, with 19 bases remaining between them. The CDR3 totals 15 residues. The CDR3 is CASSEREGVAKKLFF. The CDR3 region has the DNA TGCGCCAGCAGCGAACGAGAGGGGGTAGCGAAAAAACTGTTTTTT.

In its sample, this clonotype was seen a few times. The CDR3 loop reads CASRGPAEAFF. The CDR3 nucleotides are TGTGCCAGCAGAGGCCCGGCGGAAGCTTTCTTT. The chain is built from TRBV6-5 and TRBJ1-1; no firm D call. The CDR3 covers 11 residues. V gave up 6 bases and J gave up 8 bases, with 10 bases separating them. CDR1 and CDR2 (germline): MNHEY, SVGAGI.

The chain combines TRBV18 with TRBJ1-2; 9 nucleotides agree with TRBD1. Trimming took 0 bases from V and 1 from J; bases not matched to a gene: 3. CDR3 size: 16 residues. Germline CDR1 reads KGHSH; CDR2 reads LQKENI. CDR3 DNA sequence: TGTGCCAGCTCACCACCGAGACAGGGGGATAACTATGGCTACACCTTC. Residues: CASSPPRQGDNYGYTF.

This clonotype has just one count. The chain has TRBV24-1 and TRBJ2-7, with TRBD1 as a possible D gene (5 bases). Germline values: CDR1 KGHDR, CDR2 SFDVKD. V was clipped by 5 bases and J by 3 bases, with 16 bases between them. CDR3 size: 15 residues. The DNA of the CDR3 is TGTGCCACCAGTGGGGGCTTAGGGGCTAGCTACGAGCAGTACTTC. Its protein is CATSGGLGASYEQYF.

In nucleotides, the CDR3 is TGTGCCAGCAGTTTAGACTCCGAGGAGTCCTACGAGCAGTACTTC. It encodes CASSLDSEESYEQYF. This chain links TRBV25-1 with TRBJ2-7; D is unclear. CDR1 is MGHDK, CDR2 SYGVNS, per germline. The CDR3 consists of 15 residues. V was trimmed by 5 bases and J by 1 base, leaving 15 bases between them.

This chain links TRBV20-1 with TRBJ2-7; TRBD2 aligns across 10 bases. V was pared by 5 bases and J by 7 bases, with 23 bases of the junction left unmatched. The V gene's germline CDR1 is DFQATT and CDR2 SNEGSKA (reference sequence). The CDR3 consists of 18 residues. The CDR3 here is CSAPASIRAGGGYNEQYF. In DNA form, the CDR3 reads TGCAGTGCTCCCGCGTCAATTAGAGCGGGAGGGGGTTACAATGAGCAGTACTTC.

V gene TRBV6-1 combines with J gene TRBJ2-3; no firm D call. CDR3 length: 11 residues. CDR1 MNHNS and CDR2 SASEGT come from the germline V gene. Trimming removed 6 bases from V and 6 bases from J, with 7 bases in between. The DNA for the CDR3 is TGTGCCAGCAGCAACTACGATACGCAGTATTTT. Amino acid sequence: CASSNYDTQYF.

The rearrangement links TRBV10-3 to TRBJ1-2; possibly TRBD1 for D (6 bases). Trimming took 4 bases from V and 2 from J, leaving 14 bases between them. The CDR3 totals 15 residues. From germline, CDR1 is ENHRY and CDR2 SYGVKD. The CDR3 sequence is CAISATGTKNYGYTF. For the CDR3, the DNA is TGTGCCATCAGTGCGACCGGGACAAAAAACTATGGCTACACCTTC.

The chain uses TRBV29-1 and TRBJ2-2; TRBD2 agrees at 12 bases. CDR1 and CDR2 from the germline V gene are SQVTM and ANQGSEA. The V gene end was trimmed by 7 bases and the J gene end by 2 bases; junction bases not matched to a gene: 8. CDR3 length: 16 amino acids. The CDR3 sequence is CSAHSGLAGNTGELFF. The CDR3, as DNA: TGCAGCGCCCATTCGGGACTAGCGGGCAACACCGGGGAGCTGTTTTTT.

For this clonotype: One base away lies a much larger clone, so this may be a sequencing read error. V is TRBV14 and J is TRBJ1-6; D not certain. Germline V lookup: CDR1 SGHDN, CDR2 FVKESK. Trimming left V 1 base short and J 14 bases short, with 12 bases between. There are 13 residues in the CDR3. CDR3: CASSQVTDVALHF. In nucleotides, the CDR3 is TGTGCCAGCAGCCAAGTTACGGACGTGGCCCTCCACTTT.